The 10 T cell receptor beta chains below were found in one sample sequenced in a study of blood T cell repertoires in COVID-19. Profiled with immunoSEQ multiplex PCR; TCRdb holds only in-frame clones, not every one. The sample carries 150,000 or so clones, about 92% recorded once. Sequenced input: peripheral blood. These receptors were obtained from a young man with COVID-19, enrolled during active disease.

V gene TRBV15 combines with J gene TRBJ2-3; 10 bases align to TRBD2. The length of the CDR3 is 14 residues. With V trimmed by 5 bases and J by 4 bases, 3 bases remained unmatched. The germline V gene encodes CDR1 LNHNV and CDR2 YYDKDF (reference sequence). CDR3 DNA: TGTGCCACCAGCGTTCTAGCGGGGGCAGATACGCAGTATTTT. Its protein product is CATSVLAGADTQYF.

This clone was observed many times. The chain joins TRBV15 to TRBJ2-1; TRBD1 aligns across 7 bases. Trimming took 0 bases from V and 5 from J; bases not matched to a gene: 19. The CDR3 is 20 amino acids. In germline, CDR1 is LNHNV, CDR2 YYDKDF (reference sequence). This chain's CDR3 is CATSRDLFVSVGGRDNEQFF. Here the CDR3 DNA reads TGTGCCACCAGCAGAGATTTGTTCGTATCGGTAGGGGGCAGGGACAATGAGCAGTTCTTC.

This chain joins TRBV5-8 and TRBJ1-2; D call uncertain. CDR1 and CDR2 (germline): SGHTS, YDEGEE. The CDR3 runs to 11 residues. V gave up 6 bases and J gave up 5 bases, with 8 bases separating them. The CDR3 DNA reads as TGTGCCAGCATGGAGACGTATGGCTACACCTTC. It yields the protein CASMETYGYTF. The full variable domain, with the rest looked up from reference TRBV5-8 and TRBJ1-2, is EAGVTQSPTHLIKTRGQQATLRCSPISGHTSVYWYQQALGLGLQFLLWYDEGEERNRGNFPPRFSGRQFPNYSSELNVNALELEDSALYLCASMETYGYTFGSGTRLTVV.

CDR3 in DNA: TGTGCCAGCAGTTACTCGACAGGTAAACAGAGCCTCGAGCAGTACTTC. Amino acids: CASSYSTGKQSLEQYF. V is TRBV6-2 or TRBV6-3 and J is TRBJ2-7, with D possibly being TRBD1 (6 bases). In germline, CDR1 is MNHEY, CDR2 SVGEGT. CDR3 size: 16 residues. V dropped 0 bases and J dropped 6 bases, with 18 bases sitting between them.

This sequence joins TRBV3-1 (or the pseudogene TRBV3-2) and TRBJ2-1, with D possibly TRBD2 on 6 matching bases. The CDR3 covers 15 residues. V was trimmed by 3 bases and J by 6 bases, leaving 15 bases between them. Germline CDR1 and CDR2: LGHDT and YNNKEL (reference sequence). CDR3 protein: CASSQTGTWTNEQFF. CDR3 coding DNA: TGTGCCAGCAGCCAGACCGGGACTTGGACCAATGAGCAGTTCTTC.

The rearrangement joins TRBV27 to TRBJ2-3, with 11 bases fitting TRBD1. This CDR3 contains 14 residues. Trimming removed 10 bases from V and 2 bases from J; junction bases left unmatched: 5. The germline CDR1 and CDR2 sequences are MNHEY and SMNVEV (reference sequence). The CDR3 reads CAIADRGPTDTQYF. The CDR3 DNA sequence: TGTGCCATAGCGGACAGGGGGCCCACAGATACGCAGTATTTT.

V gene TRBV6-2 or TRBV6-3 combines with J gene TRBJ1-4, with D maybe TRBD1 (6 bases). Trimming cost V 5 bases and J 7 bases, with 14 bases left between them. CDR1 is MNHEY, CDR2 SVGEGT, per germline. CDR3 size: 14 residues. CDR3 sequence: CASSPGTSVEKLFF. In DNA form, the CDR3 reads TGTGCCAGCAGTCCCGGGACATCTGTTGAAAAACTGTTTTTT.

The rearrangement joins TRBV10-3 to TRBJ2-1; 8 bases line up with TRBD2. V lost 10 bases to trimming and J lost 9 bases; unmatched junction nucleotides: 14. Germline CDR1 and CDR2: ENHRY and SYGVKD. This CDR3 is 14 amino acids long. Written as DNA, the CDR3 is TGTGCCACGGGGCGGGGGGAGCAACTCGGTGAGCAGTTCTTC. Translating it yields CATGRGEQLGEQFF.

The chain employs TRBV11-1 and TRBJ2-7; TRBD1 agrees at 11 bases. The CDR3 covers 15 residues. Trimming took 4 bases from V and 3 from J; bases not matched to a gene: 5. Germline assignment: CDR1 SGHAT and CDR2 FQDESV (reference sequence). The CDR3: CASSSDRGRVYEQYF. CDR3 nucleotides: TGTGCCAGCAGCTCGGACAGGGGGCGCGTCTACGAGCAGTACTTC.

The chain joins TRBV4-2 to TRBJ1-1, with 7 bases fitting TRBD1. V shed 4 bases and J 3 bases; nucleotides not matched to a gene: 5. The CDR3 is made up of 14 amino acids. Germline assignment: CDR1 LGHNA and CDR2 YNFKEQ. CDR3 sequence (DNA): TGTGCCAGCAGCCTCACCACAGGGGACACTGAAGCTTTCTTT. It specifies CASSLTTGDTEAFF.